This T cell receptor beta chain was documented in a study of shared clonotypes between healthy human individuals (dated by TCRdb to 2018 to 2021). At the level of the whole study: The cohort comprised a couple of women and a few men aged 18 to 49 years. For each donor, CD4 naive and CD4 memory were each given three plates, CD8 naive was given two plates, and CD8 memory was given one plate. The study deeply sequenced blood TCR repertoires of roughly five healthy adults to estimate repertoire size and the extent of clonotype sharing between individuals. Libraries were prepared and TCR repertoires were sequenced by different laboratories using diverse techniques, in order to increase sequencing depth and limit assay-specific biases. Per donor, leukapheresis produced somewhere between about 0.9 and 9.5 billion PBMCs.

TCR CDR3 regions were amplified from genomic DNA by multiplex PCR using the deep immunoSEQ assay. Extracted genomic DNA from each cell subset was spread evenly across all wells of several immunoSEQ 96-well plates, with each plate serving as a replicate. For sorted subsets, roughly 200 ng genomic DNA, equal to tens of thousands of T cell genomes, was loaded into each replicate PCR. The purified libraries were quantified using a Qubit 3.0 fluorometer, sized with a Bioanalyzer 2100, and then quantified again using the KAPA Library Quantification kit. Each immunoSEQ 96-well plate was sequenced on its own single-read 150-cycle Illumina NextSeq 550 flow cell. On the authors' methods: Because the immunoSEQ output included only junctional sequences and no quality scores, the filtering could not be the same as the filtering used for full-length reads. Sequences were annotated with PyIR, a Python wrapper for IgBLAST v1.9, and V/J genes and CDR3 were assigned using IMGT germline references. Reads were filtered out if the reads had weak V/J assignments (E-value above 1e-6), no CDR3, stop codons, out-of-frame junctions, or ambiguous translated residues. A V3J clonotype was defined by an identical inferred V gene, J gene, and CDR3 amino acid sequence. To compute the percentage overlap between repertoires, the number of shared unique clonotypes was divided by the size of the smaller repertoire. RTK rarefaction, the Chao1 estimator, and Recon v2.1 estimates of unobserved clonotypes were used to assess repertoire richness. For all TCRbeta clonotypes obtained by the gDNA method from four donors, generation probabilities were computed with OLGA. Entries here come from immuneACCESS through TCRdb and include only in-frame sequences with V and J called. Some clones fail to appear in such tables; in the studies checked, an unresolved V gene covers under half of the shortfall, and the cause of the remainder is unknown. Clonal size and the V and J genes are those of that table, whereas D and trimming came from the DNA. Here the sample has millions of clones; around nine tenths occur a single time. Over 0.12% of the sample goes to the ten largest clones.

The donors were healthy, HIV-negative adults who had no recently reported acute infections or vaccinations. Every donor was a Caucasian adult residing in Nashville, Tennessee, USA. CD4+ T cells were enriched by magnetic negative selection, after which naive cells were positively selected on CD45RA and the negative fraction was taken as the memory subset. After blood collection by leukapheresis, PBMCs were isolated using Ficoll-Histopaque density gradient centrifugation and then cryopreserved in the vapor phase of liquid nitrogen. Purity and quantity of every magnetically sorted T cell population were checked by analytical flow cytometry. Each sorted fraction had its genomic DNA isolated and then quantified by UV absorbance on a Nanodrop 2000c. General conclusions and limits of the study: Estimated clonotype richness was generally larger for naive than for memory subsets. Incomplete sequencing was indicated by rarefaction of sorted-subset datasets, despite the large sequencing depth. Only blood was sampled, and tissue TCR repertoires likely differ from those in blood. Based on pairwise subsampling, the degree of clonotype sharing among donors was expected to be affected by sequencing depth. The small number of donors limited the genetic and exposure-history diversity represented. Compared with non-shared clonotypes, clonotypes shared by all four sorted-subset donors had higher generation probabilities. Across a few donors, approximately 5% of naive CD4, roughly 3.5% of naive CD8, around 2.5% of memory CD4, and 0.4% of memory CD8 clonotypes were shared.

Worth noting for this clone: Its antigen target is currently unknown. Base qualities are missing; no much larger clone stands one base away.

Sequences MNHNY (CDR1) and SVGAGI (CDR2) are obtained from the germline V gene (reference sequence). V and J are truncated by 2 bases and 5 bases respectively, leaving an intervening sequence of 10 bases. The CDR3 runs 13 amino acids, cysteine and phenylalanine included. This entry keeps only the CDR3 DNA: 39 bases, framed from base 1. The sequence was obtained from a man younger than 35 in good health. Sequenced: naive CD4+ T cells sorted from blood. In the paper's terms, the cell subset or site label means: CD45RA+ positively selected. The V gene is TRBV6-6 and the J gene is TRBJ2-7; TRBD1 is possibly the D segment (6 matching bases). The encoded CDR3 is CASSYLWTDEQYF. The DNA sequence follows: TGTGCCAGCAGTTACCTTTGGACAGACGAGCAGTACTTC.